This is a list of T cell receptor beta chains from one sample in a study of Graves' ophthalmopathy and Graves' hyperthyroidism. MiXCR was run by TCRdb on the multiplex PCR reads, yielding one entry per CDR3 protein. The repertoire holds roughly 380,000 distinct CDR3 sequences, with roughly 15% as singletons. Specimen: peripheral blood. The receptors were sampled from a woman aged 18-35 years with stable Graves' hyperthyroidism. The CDR3 runs from the conserved cysteine through the conserved F or W. D genes are given only for firm matches. Clone size is stated in some rows and not others, as once, few, many or a class when expanded.

>many|TRBJ2-7|TRBD2|TRBV20-1
CSAPLAGASYEQYF
TGCAGTGCTCCACTAGCGGGGGCCTCCTACGAGCAGTACTTC
>few|TRBJ2-2|.|TRBV5-1
CASSLASATGELFF
TGCGCCAGCAGCTTGGCCTCGGCCACCGGGGAGCTGTTTTTT
>many|TRBJ2-3|.|TRBV6-2/TRBV6-3
CASSRTLDTQYF
TGTGCCAGCAGCCGGACGCTCGATACGCAGTATTTT
>many|TRBJ1-1|.|TRBV12-3/TRBV12-4
CASSSADKAEAFF
TGTGCCAGCAGTTCCGCAGACAAGGCTGAAGCTTTCTTT
>many|TRBJ2-2|.|TRBV7-2
CASSLAPGTGELFF
TGTGCCAGCAGCTTAGCGCCGGGGACGGGGGAGCTGTTTTTT
>many|TRBJ2-4|.|TRBV2
CASNQGRKNIQYF
TGTGCCAGCAATCAAGGACGGAAAAACATTCAGTACTTC
>few|TRBJ1-1|.|TRBV29-1
CSVVRDSSTEAFF
TGCAGCGTTGTTAGGGATTCCTCCACTGAAGCTTTCTTT
>.|TRBJ1-2|.|TRBV27
CASSESNRGGFTF
TGTGCCAGCAGTGAGTCGAATAGGGGTGGCTTCACCTTC
>.|TRBJ1-2|.|TRBV12-3/TRBV12-4
CASSFFTSRGYTF
TGTGCCAGCAGTTTTTTCACAAGTCGGGGCTACACCTTC
>many|TRBJ2-4|.|TRBV4-1
CASSQVPLGPGNIQYF
TGCGCCAGCAGCCAAGTTCCCCTTGGGCCTGGGAACATTCAGTACTTC
>many|TRBJ2-7|.|TRBV4-1
CASSHSTGTTYEQYF
TGCGCCAGCAGCCACAGTACTGGAACGACCTACGAGCAGTACTTC
>many|TRBJ2-5|TRBD2|TRBV6-5
CASSYSRLAGVETQYF
TGTGCCAGCAGTTACTCCCGGCTAGCGGGGGTGGAGACCCAGTACTTC
>.|TRBJ1-1|.|TRBV20-1
CSARAGATNTEAFF
TGCAGTGCTAGGGCAGGGGCTACCAACACTGAAGCTTTCTTT
>few|TRBJ2-2|TRBD2|TRBV14
CASSQAGGNTGELFF
TGTGCCAGCAGCCAAGCGGGAGGGAACACCGGGGAGCTGTTTTTT
>.|TRBJ1-1|TRBD1|TRBV6-2/TRBV6-3
CASRGGAYTEAFF
TGTGCCAGCAGAGGGGGCGCGTACACTGAAGCTTTCTTT
>many|TRBJ1-2|TRBD1|TRBV10-3
CAIRQGDYTF
TGTGCCATCAGACAGGGGGACTACACCTTC
>many|TRBJ2-5|TRBD2|TRBV12-3/TRBV12-4
CASQERGGRQTQYF
TGTGCCAGCCAGGAGCGGGGGGGCCGGCAGACCCAGTACTTC
>many|TRBJ1-3|.|TRBV27
CASSFSAGGNTIYF
TGTGCCAGCAGTTTTTCGGCAGGAGGAAACACCATATATTTT
>many|TRBJ1-1|.|TRBV10-3
CAISDRTFSKTEAFF
TGTGCCATCAGTGATCGGACCTTTAGTAAGACTGAAGCTTTCTTT
>.|TRBJ1-6|.|TRBV7-3
CASSLTGWDSPLHF
TGTGCCAGCAGCTTAACGGGCTGGGATTCACCCCTCCACTTT
>many|TRBJ1-5|.|TRBV27
CASSSWSDPLRPQHF
TGTGCCAGCAGTTCATGGTCAGACCCCTTAAGGCCCCAGCATTTT
>few|TRBJ2-2|TRBD1|TRBV15
CATRRDREDTGELFF
TGTGCCACCAGAAGGGACAGGGAGGACACCGGGGAGCTGTTTTTT
>many|TRBJ1-2|.|TRBV12-3/TRBV12-4
CASSSPPTTGNSRDGYTF
TGTGCCAGCAGTTCCCCCCCGACGACAGGCAACTCTCGGGATGGCTACACCTTC
>few|TRBJ1-5|TRBD1|TRBV7-7
CASSLDQGGNQPQHF
TGTGCTAGCAGCTTAGATCAGGGGGGCAATCAGCCCCAGCATTTT
>many|TRBJ1-1|TRBD1|TRBV19
CASSIRRQGVGNTEAFF
TGTGCCAGTAGTATCAGAAGACAGGGGGTCGGTAACACTGAAGCTTTCTTT
>many|TRBJ1-2|.|TRBV6-1
CASTTWTDNYGYTF
TGTGCCAGCACTACCTGGACGGATAACTATGGCTACACCTTC